The present T cell receptor (beta chain) was sequenced within a study of T cell repertoires in cytomegalovirus infection. Overall study: Public TCR beta signatures indicated both CMV infection and matching HLA type.

TCRdb ran MiXCR on the reads and lists one entry per CDR3 protein. The table shows hundreds of thousands of distinct CDR3 sequences, with about 17% occurring only once. Trimming took 5 bases from V and 7 from J, leaving 17 bases between them. The CDR3 runs to 14 residues. Germline V CDR1 and CDR2: MNHNS, SASEGT. This clonotype was observed a handful of times. Its antigen is currently unknown. General study results and limits: The study found HLA-C-restricted CMV-specific TCR beta clonotypes dominating the ex vivo response. The study identified carriers of CMV plus the relevant HLA from cumulative public TCR beta family frequency.

The TCR was taken from a human donor in good health (CMV status not recorded). Some clones in this sample may be carry-over from other donors' samples. The rearrangement links TRBV6-1 to TRBJ2-5, with D perhaps assigned TRBD1 or TRBD2 (6 bases each). Source material: PBMCs. The CDR3 DNA reads TGTGCCAGCAGTTATGAGGGGGGCCGGGGGACCCAGTACTTC. Amino acid sequence: CASSYEGGRGTQYF.